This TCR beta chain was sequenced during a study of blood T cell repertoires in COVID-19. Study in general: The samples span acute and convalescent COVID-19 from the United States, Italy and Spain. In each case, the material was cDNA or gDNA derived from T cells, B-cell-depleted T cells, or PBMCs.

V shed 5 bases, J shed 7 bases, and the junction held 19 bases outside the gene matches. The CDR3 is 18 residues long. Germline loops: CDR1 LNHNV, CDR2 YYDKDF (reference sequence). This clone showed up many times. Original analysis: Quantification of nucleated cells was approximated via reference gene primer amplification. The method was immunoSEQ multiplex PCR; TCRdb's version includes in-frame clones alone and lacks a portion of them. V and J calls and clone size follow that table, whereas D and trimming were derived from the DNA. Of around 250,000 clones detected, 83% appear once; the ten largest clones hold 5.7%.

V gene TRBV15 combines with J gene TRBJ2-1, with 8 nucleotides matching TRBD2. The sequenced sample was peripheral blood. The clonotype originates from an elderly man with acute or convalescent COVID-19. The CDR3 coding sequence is TGTGCCACCAGCCAGCGGCGTAGAGGTGCGGAGCGGGGGAATGAGCAGTTCTTC. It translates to CATSQRRRGAERGNEQFF.